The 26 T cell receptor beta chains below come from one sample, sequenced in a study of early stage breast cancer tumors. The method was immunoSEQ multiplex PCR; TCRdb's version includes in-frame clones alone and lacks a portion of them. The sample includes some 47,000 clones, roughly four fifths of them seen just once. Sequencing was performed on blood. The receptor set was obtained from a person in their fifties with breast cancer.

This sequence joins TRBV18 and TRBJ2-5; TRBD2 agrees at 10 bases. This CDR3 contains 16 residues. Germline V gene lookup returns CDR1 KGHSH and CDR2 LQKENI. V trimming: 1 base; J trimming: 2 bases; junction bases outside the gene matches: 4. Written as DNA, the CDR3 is TGTGCCAGCTCACCACGAGAAGCGGGGGGGCAAGAGACCCAGTACTTC. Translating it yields CASSPREAGGQETQYF.

CDR3 nucleotides: TGTGCCAGCAGTATATTTACCTACGAGCAGTACTTC. Its protein product is CASSIFTYEQYF. The rearrangement joins TRBV2 to TRBJ2-7; no definite D call. The germline CDR1 and CDR2 sequences are SNHLY and FYNNEI. With 5 bases removed from V and 2 bases from J, the gap between germline ends came to 7 bases. The CDR3 runs 12 residues. The full variable domain, its missing parts supplied by reference TRBV2 and TRBJ2-7, is EPEVTQTPSHQVTQMGQEVILRCVPISNHLYFYWYRQILGQKVEFLVSFYNNEISEKSEIFDDQFSVERPDGSNFTLKIRSTKLEDSAMYFCASSIFTYEQYFGPGTRLTVT.

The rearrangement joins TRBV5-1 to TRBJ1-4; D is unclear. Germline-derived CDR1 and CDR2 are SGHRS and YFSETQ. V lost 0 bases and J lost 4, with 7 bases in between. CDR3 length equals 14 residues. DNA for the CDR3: TGCGCCAGCAGCTTGGCGGGGAGTAATGAAAAACTGTTTTTT. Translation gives CASSLAGSNEKLFF.

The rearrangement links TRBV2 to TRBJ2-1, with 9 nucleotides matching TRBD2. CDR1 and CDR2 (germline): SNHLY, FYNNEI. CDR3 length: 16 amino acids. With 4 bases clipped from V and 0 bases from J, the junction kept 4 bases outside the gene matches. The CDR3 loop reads CASSGAGGPSYNEQFF. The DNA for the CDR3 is TGTGCCAGCAGTGGGGCGGGAGGGCCCTCCTACAATGAGCAGTTCTTC.

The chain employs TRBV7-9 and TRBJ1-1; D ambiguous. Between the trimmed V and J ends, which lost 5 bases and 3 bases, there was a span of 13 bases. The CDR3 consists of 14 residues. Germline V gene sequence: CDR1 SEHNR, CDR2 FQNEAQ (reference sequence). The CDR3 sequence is CASSRLAPDTEAFF. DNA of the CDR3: TGTGCCAGCAGCCGCTTGGCCCCTGACACTGAAGCTTTCTTT.

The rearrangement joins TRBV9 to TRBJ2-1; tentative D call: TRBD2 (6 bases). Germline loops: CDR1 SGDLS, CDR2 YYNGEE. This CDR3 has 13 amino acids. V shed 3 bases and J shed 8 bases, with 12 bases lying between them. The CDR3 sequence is CASSGAGRDEQFF. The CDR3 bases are TGTGCCAGCAGCGGGGCGGGGCGGGATGAGCAGTTCTTC.

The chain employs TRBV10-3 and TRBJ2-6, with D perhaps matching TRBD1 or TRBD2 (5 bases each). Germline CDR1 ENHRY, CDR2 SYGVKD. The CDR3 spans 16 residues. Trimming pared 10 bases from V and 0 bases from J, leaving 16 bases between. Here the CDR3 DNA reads TGTGCCAGCCTGTCCCGGGACGGCTCTGGGGCCAACGTCCTGACTTTC. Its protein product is CASLSRDGSGANVLTF.

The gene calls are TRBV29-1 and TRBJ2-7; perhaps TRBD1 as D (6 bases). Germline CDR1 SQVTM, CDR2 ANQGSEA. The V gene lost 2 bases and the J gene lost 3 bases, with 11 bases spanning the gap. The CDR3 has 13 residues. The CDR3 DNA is TGCAGCGTTGAATCGGACAGAAACTACGAGCAGTACTTC. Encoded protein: CSVESDRNYEQYF.

CDR3 sequence reads: CASSFSLGNIQETQYF. In nucleotides, the CDR3 is TGTGCCAGCAGTTTTTCTTTGGGGAATATACAAGAGACCCAGTACTTC. V gene TRBV28 combines with J gene TRBJ2-5; D is uncertain. Trimming shortened V by 3 bases and J by 2 bases, and 16 bases separated the two germline ends. Germline lookup yields CDR1 MDHEN and CDR2 SYDVKM. CDR3 length equals 16 residues.

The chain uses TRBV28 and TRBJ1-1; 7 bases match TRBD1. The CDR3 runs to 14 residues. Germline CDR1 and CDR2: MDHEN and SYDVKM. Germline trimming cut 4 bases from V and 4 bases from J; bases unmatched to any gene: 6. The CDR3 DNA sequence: TGTGCCAGCAGTTCAGTCGCAGGGGGCACTGAAGCTTTCTTT. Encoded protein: CASSSVAGGTEAFF.

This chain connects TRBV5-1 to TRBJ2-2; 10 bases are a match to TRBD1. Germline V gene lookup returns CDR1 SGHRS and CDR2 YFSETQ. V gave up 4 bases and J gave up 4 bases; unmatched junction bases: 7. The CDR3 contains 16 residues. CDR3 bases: TGCGCCAGCAGCCCCCGGGACAGGGGTTTCACCGGGGAGCTGTTTTTT. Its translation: CASSPRDRGFTGELFF. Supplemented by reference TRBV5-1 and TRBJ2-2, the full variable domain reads KAGVTQTPRYLIKTRGQQVTLSCSPISGHRSVSWYQQTPGQGLQFLFEYFSETQRNKGNFPGRFSGRQFSNSRSEMNVSTLELGDSALYLCASSPRDRGFTGELFFGEGSRLTVL.

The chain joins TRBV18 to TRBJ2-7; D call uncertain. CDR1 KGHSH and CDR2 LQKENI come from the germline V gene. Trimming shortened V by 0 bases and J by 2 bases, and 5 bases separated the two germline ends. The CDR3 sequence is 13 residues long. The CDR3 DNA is TGTGCCAGCTCACCACCAGGAGCCTACGAGCAGTACTTC. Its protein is CASSPPGAYEQYF.

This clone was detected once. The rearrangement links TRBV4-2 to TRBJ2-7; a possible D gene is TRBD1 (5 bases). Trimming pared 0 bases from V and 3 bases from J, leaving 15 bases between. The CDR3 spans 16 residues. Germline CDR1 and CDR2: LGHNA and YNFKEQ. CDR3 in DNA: TGTGCCAGCAGCCAAGATATGGGGCCTAACGACTACGAGCAGTACTTC. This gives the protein CASSQDMGPNDYEQYF.

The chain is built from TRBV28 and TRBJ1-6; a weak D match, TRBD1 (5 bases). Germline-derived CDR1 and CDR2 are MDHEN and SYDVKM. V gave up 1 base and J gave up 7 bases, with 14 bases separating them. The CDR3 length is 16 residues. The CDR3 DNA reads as TGTGCCAGCAGTTTATTACTGGGGACGGAGAATTCACCCCTCCACTTT. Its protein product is CASSLLLGTENSPLHF.

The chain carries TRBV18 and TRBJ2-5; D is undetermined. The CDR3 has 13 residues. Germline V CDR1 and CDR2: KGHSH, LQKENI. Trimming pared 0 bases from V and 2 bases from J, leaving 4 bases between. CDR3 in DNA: TGTGCCAGCTCACCACCGAGTCAAGAGACCCAGTACTTC. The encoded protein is CASSPPSQETQYF.

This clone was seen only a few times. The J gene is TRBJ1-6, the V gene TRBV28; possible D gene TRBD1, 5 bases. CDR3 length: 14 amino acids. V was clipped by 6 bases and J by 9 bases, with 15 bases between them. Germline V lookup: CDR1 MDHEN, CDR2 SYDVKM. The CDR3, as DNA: TGTGCCAGCAGCCCGAGGCAGGGCCTTTCACCCCTCCACTTT. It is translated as CASSPRQGLSPLHF. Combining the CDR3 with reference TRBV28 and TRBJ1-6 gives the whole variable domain DVKVTQSSRYLVKRTGEKVFLECVQDMDHENMFWYRQDPGLGLRLIYFSYDVKMKEKGDIPEGYSVSREKKERFSLILESASTNQTSMYLCASSPRQGLSPLHFGNGTRLTVT.

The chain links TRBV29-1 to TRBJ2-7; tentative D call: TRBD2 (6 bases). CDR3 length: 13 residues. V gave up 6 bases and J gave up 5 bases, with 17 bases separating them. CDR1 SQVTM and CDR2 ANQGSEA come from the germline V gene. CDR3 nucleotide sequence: TGCAGCGTCCGGGACTCCGCGCGAGACGAGCAGTACTTC. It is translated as CSVRDSARDEQYF.

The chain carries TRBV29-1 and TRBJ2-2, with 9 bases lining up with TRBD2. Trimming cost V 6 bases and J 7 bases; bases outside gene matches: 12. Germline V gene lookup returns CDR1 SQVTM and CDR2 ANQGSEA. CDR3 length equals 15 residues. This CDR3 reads CSVGGLAGWGGELFF. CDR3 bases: TGCAGCGTGGGAGGCCTAGCGGGATGGGGCGGGGAGCTGTTTTTT.

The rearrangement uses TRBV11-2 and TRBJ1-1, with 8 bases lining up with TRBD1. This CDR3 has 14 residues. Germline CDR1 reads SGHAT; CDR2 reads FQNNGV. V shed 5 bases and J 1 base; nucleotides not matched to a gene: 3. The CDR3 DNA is TGTGCCAGCAGCCCGACAGGGGCGAACACTGAAGCTTTCTTT. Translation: CASSPTGANTEAFF.

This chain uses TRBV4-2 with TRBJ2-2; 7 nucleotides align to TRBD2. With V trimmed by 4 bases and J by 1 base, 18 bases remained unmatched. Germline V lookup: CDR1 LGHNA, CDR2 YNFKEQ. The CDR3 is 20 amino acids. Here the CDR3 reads CASSPFGAGSQRGNTGELFF. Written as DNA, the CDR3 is TGTGCCAGCAGCCCCTTCGGGGCAGGGAGCCAGCGGGGGAACACCGGGGAGCTGTTTTTT.

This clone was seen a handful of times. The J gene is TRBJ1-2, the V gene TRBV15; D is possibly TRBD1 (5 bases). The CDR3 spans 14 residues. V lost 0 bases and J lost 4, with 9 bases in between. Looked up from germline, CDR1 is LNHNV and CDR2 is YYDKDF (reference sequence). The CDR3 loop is CATSRDQGAYGYTF. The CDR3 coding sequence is TGTGCCACCAGCAGAGATCAAGGGGCCTATGGCTACACCTTC.

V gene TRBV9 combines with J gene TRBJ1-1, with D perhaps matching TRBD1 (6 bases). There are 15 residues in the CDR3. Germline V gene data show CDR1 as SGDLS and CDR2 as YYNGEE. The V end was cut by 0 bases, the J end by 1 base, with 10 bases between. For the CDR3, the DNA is TGTGCCAGCAGCGTAGAGGGACACCCGAACACTGAAGCTTTCTTT. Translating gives CASSVEGHPNTEAFF.

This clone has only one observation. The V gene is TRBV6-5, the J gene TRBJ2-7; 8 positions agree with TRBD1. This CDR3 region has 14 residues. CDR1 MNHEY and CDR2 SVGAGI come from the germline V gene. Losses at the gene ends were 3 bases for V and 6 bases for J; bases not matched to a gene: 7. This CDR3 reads CASSYGTGVGEQYF. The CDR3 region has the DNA TGTGCCAGCAGTTATGGGACAGGAGTGGGCGAGCAGTACTTC.

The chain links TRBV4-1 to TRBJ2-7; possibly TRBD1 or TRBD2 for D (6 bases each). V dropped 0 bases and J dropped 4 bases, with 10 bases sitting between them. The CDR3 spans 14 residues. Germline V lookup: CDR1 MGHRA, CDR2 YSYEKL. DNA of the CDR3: TGCGCCAGCAGCCAAGATCAGGGGAGGTACGAGCAGTACTTC. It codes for CASSQDQGRYEQYF.

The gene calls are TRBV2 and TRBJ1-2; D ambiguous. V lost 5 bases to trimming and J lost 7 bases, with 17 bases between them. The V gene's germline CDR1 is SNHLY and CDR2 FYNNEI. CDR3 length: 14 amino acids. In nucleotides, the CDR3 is TGTGCCAGCAGTCCTACGATATTGGTTACTGGCTACACCTTC. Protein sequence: CASSPTILVTGYTF.

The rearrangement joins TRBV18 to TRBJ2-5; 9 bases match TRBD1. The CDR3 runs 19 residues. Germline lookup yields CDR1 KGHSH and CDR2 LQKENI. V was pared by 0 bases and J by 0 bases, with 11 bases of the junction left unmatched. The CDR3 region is CASSPPGGQGGRYQETQYF. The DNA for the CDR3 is TGTGCCAGCTCACCACCGGGGGGACAGGGTGGAAGGTACCAAGAGACCCAGTACTTC. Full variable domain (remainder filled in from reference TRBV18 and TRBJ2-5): NAGVMQNPRHLVRRRGQEARLRCSPMKGHSHVYWYRQLPEEGLKFMVYLQKENIIDESGMPKERFSAEFPKEGPSILRIQQVVRGDSAAYFCASSPPGGQGGRYQETQYFGPGTRLLVL.